A selection of T cell receptor beta chains follows, all from one sample in a study of control samples from healthy donors and cancer patients. Clones were read by immunoSEQ multiplex PCR, and TCRdb kept only the in-frame ones, dropping some. The data show 100,000 to 120,000 clones, around 87% seen once. Specimen: PBMCs. These receptors were taken from a woman aged 60 to 75 with lung cancer. CDR3s include the opening cysteine and the closing phenylalanine or tryptophan. The order of the fields is V gene, D gene, clone size, CDR3 length, J gene, CDR3 DNA, CDR3 protein. A D gene is named only where the DNA matches it firmly. Clone size appears in some rows only: once, few, many, or a class for an expanded clone.

v_gene: TRBV15
d_gene: TRBD1
abundance: NA
len: 14
j_gene: TRBJ1-6
CDR3nt: TGTGCCACCAGGGACAGGGAGAATAATTCACCCCTCCACTTT
CDR3aa: CATRDRENNSPLHF

v_gene: TRBV5-1
d_gene: NA
abundance: NA
len: 17
j_gene: TRBJ2-3
CDR3nt: TGCGCCAGCAGCTTGGCCTTGGAGGGGCTAAACACAGATACGCAGTATTTT
CDR3aa: CASSLALEGLNTDTQYF

v_gene: TRBV3-1/TRBV3-2
d_gene: TRBD1
abundance: NA
len: 13
j_gene: TRBJ1-2
CDR3nt: TGTGCCAGCAGCCGGACAGGGAGAAGTGGCTACACCTTC
CDR3aa: CASSRTGRSGYTF

v_gene: TRBV6-2/TRBV6-3
d_gene: NA
abundance: once
len: 15
j_gene: TRBJ2-7
CDR3nt: TGTGCCAGCAGCGACAGGACTGGGGGCTCCTACGAGCAGTACTTC
CDR3aa: CASSDRTGGSYEQYF

v_gene: TRBV27
d_gene: NA
abundance: NA
len: 15
j_gene: TRBJ2-7
CDR3nt: TGTGCCAGCAGTCCCACGGGCCTCCAAAATAACGAGCAGTACTTC
CDR3aa: CASSPTGLQNNEQYF

v_gene: TRBV6-5
d_gene: NA
abundance: NA
len: 13
j_gene: TRBJ2-7
CDR3nt: TGTGCCAGCACCACGCCCCACTCCTACGAGCAGTACTTC
CDR3aa: CASTTPHSYEQYF

v_gene: TRBV2
d_gene: TRBD2
abundance: NA
len: 13
j_gene: TRBJ2-5
CDR3nt: TGTGCCAGCTTAATAACCGGGGGGGGGACCCAGTACTTC
CDR3aa: CASLITGGGTQYF

v_gene: TRBV6-5
d_gene: NA
abundance: NA
len: 14
j_gene: TRBJ1-2
CDR3nt: TGTGCCAGCAGCGACCTACAGGGAAGGAATGGCTACACCTTC
CDR3aa: CASSDLQGRNGYTF

v_gene: TRBV5-1
d_gene: TRBD1
abundance: NA
len: 15
j_gene: TRBJ2-2
CDR3nt: TGCGCCAGCAGAGAGACAGGGGGGAACACCGGGGAGCTGTTTTTT
CDR3aa: CASRETGGNTGELFF

v_gene: TRBV6-2/TRBV6-3
d_gene: TRBD2
abundance: NA
len: 16
j_gene: TRBJ2-1
CDR3nt: TGTGCCAGCAGTTACCCTGAGGGAGGGCCCTACAATGAGCAGTTCTTC
CDR3aa: CASSYPEGGPYNEQFF

v_gene: TRBV24-1
d_gene: TRBD1
abundance: NA
len: 12
j_gene: TRBJ2-1
CDR3nt: TGTGCCACTACGGACAGGGGTAATGAGCAGTTCTTC
CDR3aa: CATTDRGNEQFF

v_gene: TRBV11-3
d_gene: TRBD1
abundance: NA
len: 18
j_gene: TRBJ2-3
CDR3nt: TGTGCCAGCAGCTTAGGTCGTAGGGACAGAGAGAGCACAGATACGCAGTATTTT
CDR3aa: CASSLGRRDRESTDTQYF

v_gene: TRBV5-5
d_gene: TRBD1
abundance: NA
len: 15
j_gene: TRBJ2-5
CDR3nt: TGTGCCAGCAGCTTGTCGGGACAGGGGAGAGAGACCCAGTACTTC
CDR3aa: CASSLSGQGRETQYF

v_gene: TRBV15
d_gene: NA
abundance: NA
len: 13
j_gene: TRBJ2-5
CDR3nt: TGTGCCACCAGACAACCCCCCCAAGAGACCCAGTACTTC
CDR3aa: CATRQPPQETQYF

v_gene: TRBV29-1
d_gene: NA
abundance: NA
len: 13
j_gene: TRBJ1-1
CDR3nt: TGCAGCGCTTGGGTTAGTGGGGGATTCGAAGCTTTCTTT
CDR3aa: CSAWVSGGFEAFF

v_gene: TRBV5-4
d_gene: TRBD2
abundance: NA
len: 18
j_gene: TRBJ2-3
CDR3nt: TGTGCCAGCAGCTCCGGGACTAGCGGGAGGGCTAGCACAGATACGCAGTATTTT
CDR3aa: CASSSGTSGRASTDTQYF

v_gene: TRBV18
d_gene: TRBD1
abundance: NA
len: 15
j_gene: TRBJ2-2
CDR3nt: TGTGCCAGCTCACCACAGGACAGGGGCGGCGGGGAGCTGTTTTTT
CDR3aa: CASSPQDRGGGELFF

v_gene: TRBV6-2/TRBV6-3
d_gene: NA
abundance: NA
len: 16
j_gene: TRBJ1-1
CDR3nt: TGTGCCAGCAGTTACCCGTCTGGGGGCACGAACACTGAAGCTTTCTTT
CDR3aa: CASSYPSGGTNTEAFF

v_gene: TRBV18
d_gene: TRBD1
abundance: NA
len: 15
j_gene: TRBJ1-2
CDR3nt: TGTGCCAGCTCACCAGGGACAGCCGCTAACTATGGCTACACCTTC
CDR3aa: CASSPGTAANYGYTF

v_gene: TRBV25-1
d_gene: NA
abundance: NA
len: 16
j_gene: TRBJ1-2
CDR3nt: TGTGCCAGCAGTGTAGCCGGGGGGGCTGGGGTCTATGGCTACACCTTC
CDR3aa: CASSVAGGAGVYGYTF

v_gene: TRBV18
d_gene: TRBD2
abundance: NA
len: 16
j_gene: TRBJ2-2
CDR3nt: TGTGCCAGCTCACCACGAGCGGGGCAAAACACCGGGGAGCTGTTTTTT
CDR3aa: CASSPRAGQNTGELFF

v_gene: TRBV7-2
d_gene: NA
abundance: NA
len: 14
j_gene: TRBJ2-1
CDR3nt: TGTGCCAGCAGCCAATGGACACAAGACAATGAGCAGTTCTTC
CDR3aa: CASSQWTQDNEQFF

v_gene: TRBV28
d_gene: NA
abundance: NA
len: 15
j_gene: TRBJ1-2
CDR3nt: TGTGCCAGCACGGGGGCGGGCGGGCAGAACTATGGCTACACCTTC
CDR3aa: CASTGAGGQNYGYTF

v_gene: TRBV19
d_gene: NA
abundance: NA
len: 13
j_gene: TRBJ1-2
CDR3nt: TGTGCCAGTAGTGCCCGGACATCAGAAGTCTACACCTTC
CDR3aa: CASSARTSEVYTF

v_gene: TRBV6-6
d_gene: NA
abundance: NA
len: 15
j_gene: TRBJ1-4
CDR3nt: TGTGCCAGCACTCCCCCCGGACGGGTTAATGAAAAACTGTTTTTT
CDR3aa: CASTPPGRVNEKLFF

v_gene: TRBV4-3
d_gene: NA
abundance: few
len: 13
j_gene: TRBJ2-3
CDR3nt: TGCGCCAGCAGCCAAGGAGGGGAAGATACGCAGTATTTT
CDR3aa: CASSQGGEDTQYF

v_gene: TRBV28
d_gene: NA
abundance: NA
len: 13
j_gene: TRBJ2-7
CDR3nt: TGTGCCAGCAGTCCGACAGTGGGGTACGAGCAGTACTTC
CDR3aa: CASSPTVGYEQYF

v_gene: TRBV24-1
d_gene: NA
abundance: NA
len: 13
j_gene: TRBJ1-1
CDR3nt: TGTGCCACCAGTGATGCCCGGACAGATGAAGCTTTCTTT
CDR3aa: CATSDARTDEAFF

v_gene: TRBV3-1/TRBV3-2
d_gene: TRBD1
abundance: few
len: 16
j_gene: TRBJ1-4
CDR3nt: TGTGCCAGCAGCCCATCGACAGGGGGGACTAATGAAAAACTGTTTTTT
CDR3aa: CASSPSTGGTNEKLFF

v_gene: TRBV5-5
d_gene: NA
abundance: once
len: 16
j_gene: TRBJ1-1
CDR3nt: TGTGCCAGCACCCATGGGGGGATTTTGGTGAACACTGAAGCTTTCTTT
CDR3aa: CASTHGGILVNTEAFF

v_gene: TRBV12-3/TRBV12-4
d_gene: NA
abundance: NA
len: 13
j_gene: TRBJ1-4
CDR3nt: TGTGCCAGCAGTGACAGCTCAAATGAAAAACTGTTTTTT
CDR3aa: CASSDSSNEKLFF

v_gene: TRBV6-1
d_gene: NA
abundance: NA
len: 17
j_gene: TRBJ1-4
CDR3nt: TGTGCCAGCAGTGAAGCGCTCGGGGGGTTTGGTAATGAAAAACTGTTTTTT
CDR3aa: CASSEALGGFGNEKLFF